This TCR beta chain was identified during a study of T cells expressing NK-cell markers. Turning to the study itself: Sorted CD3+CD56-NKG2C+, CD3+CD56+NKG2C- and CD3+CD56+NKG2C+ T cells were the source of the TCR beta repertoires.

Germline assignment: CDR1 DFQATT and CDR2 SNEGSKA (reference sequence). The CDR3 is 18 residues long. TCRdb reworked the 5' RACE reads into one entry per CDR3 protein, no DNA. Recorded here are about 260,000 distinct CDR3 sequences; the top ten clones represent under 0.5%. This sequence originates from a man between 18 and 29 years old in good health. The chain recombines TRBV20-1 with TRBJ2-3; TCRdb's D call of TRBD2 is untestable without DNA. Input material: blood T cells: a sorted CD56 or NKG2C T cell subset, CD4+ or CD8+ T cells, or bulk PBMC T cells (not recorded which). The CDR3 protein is CSANPPGLAGSSTDTQYF.